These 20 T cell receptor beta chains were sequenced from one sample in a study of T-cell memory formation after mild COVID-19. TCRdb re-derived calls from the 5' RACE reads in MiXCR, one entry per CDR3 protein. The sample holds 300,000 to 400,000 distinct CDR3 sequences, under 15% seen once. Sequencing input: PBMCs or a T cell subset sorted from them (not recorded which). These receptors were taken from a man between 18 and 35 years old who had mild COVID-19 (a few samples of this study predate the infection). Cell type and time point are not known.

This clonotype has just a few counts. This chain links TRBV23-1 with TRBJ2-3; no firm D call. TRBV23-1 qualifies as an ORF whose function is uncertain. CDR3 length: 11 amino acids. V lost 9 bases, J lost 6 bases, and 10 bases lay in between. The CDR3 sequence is CASPIHDTQYF. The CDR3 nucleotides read TGCGCCAGTCCGATCCACGATACGCAGTATTTT.

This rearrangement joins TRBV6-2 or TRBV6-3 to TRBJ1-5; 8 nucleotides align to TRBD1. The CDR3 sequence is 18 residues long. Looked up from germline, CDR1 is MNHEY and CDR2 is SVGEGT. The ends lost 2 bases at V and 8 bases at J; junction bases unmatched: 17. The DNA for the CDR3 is TGTGCCAGCAGTTACGAATTCACTCGGACAGGGAGTATGGAGCCCCAGCATTTT. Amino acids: CASSYEFTRTGSMEPQHF.

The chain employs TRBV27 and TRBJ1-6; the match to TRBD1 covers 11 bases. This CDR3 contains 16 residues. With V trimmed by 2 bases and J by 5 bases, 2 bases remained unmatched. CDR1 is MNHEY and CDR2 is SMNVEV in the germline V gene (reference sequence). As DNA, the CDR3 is TGTGCCAGCAGTTTAGGGGACAGGGGGAATAATTCACCCCTCCACTTT. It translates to CASSLGDRGNNSPLHF.

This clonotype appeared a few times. CDR3 sequence: CAISGLGPGQPQHF. The CDR3 nucleotides read TGTGCCATCAGTGGTTTGGGGCCCGGTCAGCCCCAGCATTTT. V and J are TRBV10-3 and TRBJ1-5, with D perhaps matching TRBD1 (5 bases). This CDR3 has 14 residues. Germline values: CDR1 ENHRY, CDR2 SYGVKD. Trimming removed 4 bases from V and 6 bases from J, with 13 bases in between.

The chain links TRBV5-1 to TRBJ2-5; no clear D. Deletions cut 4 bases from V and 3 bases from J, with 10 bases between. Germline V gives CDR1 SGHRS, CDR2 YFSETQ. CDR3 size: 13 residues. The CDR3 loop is CASSLTPEETQYF. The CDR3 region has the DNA TGCGCCAGCAGCCTAACTCCGGAAGAGACCCAGTACTTC.

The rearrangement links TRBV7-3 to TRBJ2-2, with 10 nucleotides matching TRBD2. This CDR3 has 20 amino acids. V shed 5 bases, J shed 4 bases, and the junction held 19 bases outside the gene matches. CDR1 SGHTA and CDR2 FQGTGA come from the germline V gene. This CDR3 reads CASSQNWQRGGHFTTGELFF. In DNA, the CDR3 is TGTGCCAGCAGCCAGAACTGGCAGCGGGGGGGACACTTTACCACCGGGGAGCTGTTTTTT.

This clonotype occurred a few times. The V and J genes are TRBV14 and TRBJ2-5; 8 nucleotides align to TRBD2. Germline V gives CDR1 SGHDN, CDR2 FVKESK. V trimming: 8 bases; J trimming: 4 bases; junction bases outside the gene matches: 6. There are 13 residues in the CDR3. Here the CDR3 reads CASQTSARETQYF. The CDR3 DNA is TGTGCCAGCCAGACTAGCGCGAGAGAGACCCAGTACTTC.

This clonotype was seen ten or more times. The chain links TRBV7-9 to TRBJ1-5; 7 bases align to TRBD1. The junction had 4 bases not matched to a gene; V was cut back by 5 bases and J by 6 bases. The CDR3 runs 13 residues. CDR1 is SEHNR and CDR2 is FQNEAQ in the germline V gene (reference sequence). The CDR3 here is CASSPQGGQPQHF. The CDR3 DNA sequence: TGTGCCAGCAGCCCCCAGGGGGGTCAGCCCCAGCATTTT.

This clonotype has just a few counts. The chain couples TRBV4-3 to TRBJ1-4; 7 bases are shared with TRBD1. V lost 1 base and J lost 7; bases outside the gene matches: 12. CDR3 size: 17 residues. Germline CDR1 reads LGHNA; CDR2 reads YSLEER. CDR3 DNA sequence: TGCGCCAGCAGCCAAGGGGACAGTGTACTCACGAGTGAAAAACTGTTTTTT. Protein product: CASSQGDSVLTSEKLFF.

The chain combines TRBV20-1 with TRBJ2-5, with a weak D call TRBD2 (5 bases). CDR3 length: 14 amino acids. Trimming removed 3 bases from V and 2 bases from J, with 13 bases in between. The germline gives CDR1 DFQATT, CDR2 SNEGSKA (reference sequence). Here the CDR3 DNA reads TGCAGTGCTAGGGCCGGGGTTCATCAAGAGACCCAGTACTTC. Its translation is CSARAGVHQETQYF.

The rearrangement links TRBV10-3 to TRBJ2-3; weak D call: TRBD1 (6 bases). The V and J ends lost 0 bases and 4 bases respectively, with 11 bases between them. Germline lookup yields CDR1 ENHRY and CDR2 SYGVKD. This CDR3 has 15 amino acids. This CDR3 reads CAISESAGAADTQYF. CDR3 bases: TGTGCCATCAGTGAGTCCGCAGGGGCCGCAGATACGCAGTATTTT.

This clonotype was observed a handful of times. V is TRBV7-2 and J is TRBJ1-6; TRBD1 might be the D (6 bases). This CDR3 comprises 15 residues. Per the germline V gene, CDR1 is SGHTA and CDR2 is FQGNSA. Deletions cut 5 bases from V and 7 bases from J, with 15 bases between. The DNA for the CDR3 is TGTGCCAGCAGCCTAGAGGGACATGGAAATTCACCCCTCCACTTT. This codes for CASSLEGHGNSPLHF. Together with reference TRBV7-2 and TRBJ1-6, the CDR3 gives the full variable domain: GAGVSQSPSNKVTEKGKDVELRCDPISGHTALYWYRQSLGQGLEFLIYFQGNSAPDKSGLPSDRFSAERTGGSVSTLTIQRTQQEDSAVYLCASSLEGHGNSPLHFGNGTRLTVT.

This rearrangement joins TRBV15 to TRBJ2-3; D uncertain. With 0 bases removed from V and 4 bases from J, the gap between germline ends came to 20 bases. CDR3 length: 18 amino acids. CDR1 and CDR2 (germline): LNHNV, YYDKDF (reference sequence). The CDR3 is CATSRDGWVPRRADTQYF. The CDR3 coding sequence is TGTGCCACCAGCAGAGATGGGTGGGTCCCGAGACGAGCAGATACGCAGTATTTT.

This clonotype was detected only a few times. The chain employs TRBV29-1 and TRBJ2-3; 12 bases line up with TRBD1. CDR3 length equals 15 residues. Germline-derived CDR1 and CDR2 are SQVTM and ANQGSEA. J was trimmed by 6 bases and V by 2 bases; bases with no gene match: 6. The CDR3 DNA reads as TGCAGCGTTGAACCCGGGACAGGGGGCTCCGATACGCAGTATTTT. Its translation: CSVEPGTGGSDTQYF.

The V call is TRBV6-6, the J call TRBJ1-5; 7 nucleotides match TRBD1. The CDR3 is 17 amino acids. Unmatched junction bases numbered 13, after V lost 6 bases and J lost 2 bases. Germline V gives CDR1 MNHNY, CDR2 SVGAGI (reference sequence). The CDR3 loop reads CASSLGDSSFGNQPQHF. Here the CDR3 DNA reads TGTGCCAGCAGCTTGGGGGACAGTTCATTCGGCAATCAGCCCCAGCATTTT.

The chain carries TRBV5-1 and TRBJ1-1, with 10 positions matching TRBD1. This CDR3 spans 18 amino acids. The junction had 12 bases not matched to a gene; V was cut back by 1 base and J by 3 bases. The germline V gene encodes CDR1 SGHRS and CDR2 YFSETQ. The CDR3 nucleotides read TGCGCCAGCAGCTTGCTGGCTGCGGGACAGGGGTTGTACACTGAAGCTTTCTTT. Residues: CASSLLAAGQGLYTEAFF.

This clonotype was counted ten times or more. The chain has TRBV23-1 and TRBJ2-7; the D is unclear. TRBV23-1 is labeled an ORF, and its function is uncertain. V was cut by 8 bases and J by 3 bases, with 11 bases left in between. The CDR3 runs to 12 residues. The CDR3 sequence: CASGTKGYEQYF. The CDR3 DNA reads TGCGCCAGCGGAACTAAGGGCTACGAGCAGTACTTC.

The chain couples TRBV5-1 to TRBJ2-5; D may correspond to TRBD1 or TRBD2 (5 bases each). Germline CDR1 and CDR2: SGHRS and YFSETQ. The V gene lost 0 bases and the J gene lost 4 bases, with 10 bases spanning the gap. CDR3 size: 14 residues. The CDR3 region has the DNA TGCGCCAGCAGCTTGGATGGGGGAAGAGAGACCCAGTACTTC. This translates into CASSLDGGRETQYF.

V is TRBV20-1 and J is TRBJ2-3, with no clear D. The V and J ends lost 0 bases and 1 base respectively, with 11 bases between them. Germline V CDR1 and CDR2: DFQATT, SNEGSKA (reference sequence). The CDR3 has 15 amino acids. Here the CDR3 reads CSARDRRMGTDTQYF. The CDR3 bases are TGCAGTGCTAGAGATCGGAGAATGGGCACAGATACGCAGTATTTT.

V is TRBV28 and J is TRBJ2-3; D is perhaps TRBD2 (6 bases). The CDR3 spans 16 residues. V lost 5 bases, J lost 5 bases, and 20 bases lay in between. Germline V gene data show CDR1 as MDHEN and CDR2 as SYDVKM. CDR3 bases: TGTGCCAGCAGTATACCTCTAGGCGGGGTGGAAGATACGCAGTATTTT. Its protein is CASSIPLGGVEDTQYF.